Detailed here is one T cell receptor beta chain. This sample is part of a study of T cell changes during pregnancy in multiple sclerosis. Sequencing used immunoSEQ multiplex PCR; TCRdb keeps in-frame clones, though not all of them. This sample yields about 97,000 clones, of which just over 90% are seen a single time; 0.7% to 0.9% belongs to the top ten. The CDR3 has 16 residues. Germline CDR1 is LGHNA and CDR2 is YNFKEQ. With 0 bases clipped from V and 6 bases from J, the junction kept 7 bases outside the gene matches. The TCR originated in a female donor in good health, enrolled as a control in a pregnancy study. The chain is built from TRBV4-2 and TRBJ2-5; TRBD2 aligns across 10 bases. The material was peripheral blood, obtained in the second trimester of pregnancy. CDR3 coding DNA: TGTGCCAGCAGCCAAGATCTAACTAGCGGGGTAAAGACCCAGTACTTC. Its translation is CASSQDLTSGVKTQYF.